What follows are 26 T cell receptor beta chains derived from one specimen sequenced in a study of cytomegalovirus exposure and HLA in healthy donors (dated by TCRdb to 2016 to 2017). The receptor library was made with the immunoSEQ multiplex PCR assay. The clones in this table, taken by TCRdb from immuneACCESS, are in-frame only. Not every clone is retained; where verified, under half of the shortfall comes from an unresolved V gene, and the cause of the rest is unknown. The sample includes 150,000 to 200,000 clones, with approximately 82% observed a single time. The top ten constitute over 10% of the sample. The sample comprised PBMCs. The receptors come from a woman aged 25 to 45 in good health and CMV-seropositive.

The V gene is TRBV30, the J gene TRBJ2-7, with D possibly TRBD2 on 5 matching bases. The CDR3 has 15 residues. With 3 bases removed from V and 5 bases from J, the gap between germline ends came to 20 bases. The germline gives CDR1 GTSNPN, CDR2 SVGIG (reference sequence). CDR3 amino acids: CAWRYRRGRSHEQYF. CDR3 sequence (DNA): TGTGCCTGGAGGTACCGGAGAGGGAGATCCCACGAGCAGTACTTC.

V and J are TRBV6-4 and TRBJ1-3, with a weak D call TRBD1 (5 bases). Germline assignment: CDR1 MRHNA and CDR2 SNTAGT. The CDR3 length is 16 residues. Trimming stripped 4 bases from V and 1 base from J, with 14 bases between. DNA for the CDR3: TGTGCCAGCAGTGGACAAGCGGGGGGGTCTGGAAACACCATATATTTT. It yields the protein CASSGQAGGSGNTIYF.

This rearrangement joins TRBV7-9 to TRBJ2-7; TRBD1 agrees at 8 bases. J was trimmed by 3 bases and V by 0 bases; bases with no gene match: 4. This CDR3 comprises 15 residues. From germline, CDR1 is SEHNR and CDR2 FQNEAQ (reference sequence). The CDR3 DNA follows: TGTGCCAGCAGCTTAGCGGGACAGGTTTTCTACGAGCAGTACTTC. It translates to CASSLAGQVFYEQYF. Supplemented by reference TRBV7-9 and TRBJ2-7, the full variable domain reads DTGVSQNPRHKITKRGQNVTFRCDPISEHNRLYWYRQTLGQGPEFLTYFQNEAQLEKSRLLSDRFSAERPKGSFSTLEIQRTEQGDSAMYLCASSLAGQVFYEQYFGPGTRLTVT.

The CDR3 reads CASSEGVQINGGAYNEQFF. CDR3 DNA: TGTGCCAGCAGTGAAGGCGTGCAGATCAACGGAGGGGCCTACAATGAGCAGTTCTTC. This sequence joins TRBV2 and TRBJ2-1; the D gene is possibly TRBD2 (6 bases). The CDR3 sequence is 19 residues long. The V and J ends lost 1 base and 2 bases respectively, with 21 bases between them. Germline V gene lookup returns CDR1 SNHLY and CDR2 FYNNEI.

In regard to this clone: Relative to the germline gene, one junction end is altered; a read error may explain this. CDR3 nucleotides: TGCGCCGCGAACGATAGACAGGGGGGCGGCTACACCTTC. Translation: CAANDRQGGGYTF. The genes are TRBV19 and TRBJ1-2; 9 bases are a match to TRBD1. The CDR3 totals 13 residues. Germline V gene sequence: CDR1 LNHDA, CDR2 SQIVND (reference sequence).

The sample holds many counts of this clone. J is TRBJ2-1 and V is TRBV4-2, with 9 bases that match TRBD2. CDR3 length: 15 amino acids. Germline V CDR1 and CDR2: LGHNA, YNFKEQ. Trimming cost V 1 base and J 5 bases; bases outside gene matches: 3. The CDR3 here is CASSQASSGNNEQFF. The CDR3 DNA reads TGTGCCAGCAGCCAAGCCTCTAGCGGGAACAATGAGCAGTTCTTC.

Here the CDR3 DNA reads TGTGCCAGCAGCCCACGACGTTCGGGGAAAGACAATCAGCCCCAGCATTTT. Translation: CASSPRRSGKDNQPQHF. The chain is built from TRBV5-6 and TRBJ1-5; D unclear. This CDR3 is built from 17 residues. Germline assignment: CDR1 SGHDT and CDR2 YYEEEE. The V end was cut by 4 bases, the J end by 3 bases, with 20 bases between.

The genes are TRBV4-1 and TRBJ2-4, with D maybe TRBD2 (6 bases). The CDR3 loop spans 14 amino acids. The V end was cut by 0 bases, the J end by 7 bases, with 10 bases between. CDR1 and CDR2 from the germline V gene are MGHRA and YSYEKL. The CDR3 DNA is TGCGCCAGCAGCCAAGAAGGAGGGTGGAACATTCAGTACTTC. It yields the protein CASSQEGGWNIQYF.

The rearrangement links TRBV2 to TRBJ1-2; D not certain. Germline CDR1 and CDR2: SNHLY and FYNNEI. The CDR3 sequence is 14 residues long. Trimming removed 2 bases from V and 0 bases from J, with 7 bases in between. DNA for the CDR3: TGTGCCAGCAGTGAACTGGGAGCTAACTATGGCTACACCTTC. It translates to CASSELGANYGYTF.

This CDR3 is CASSLAGYGETQYF. In DNA form, the CDR3 reads TGTGCCAGCAGCCTAGCGGGATACGGTGAGACCCAGTACTTC. The chain recombines TRBV11-2 with TRBJ2-5, with TRBD2 identical over 9 bases. Looked up from germline, CDR1 is SGHAT and CDR2 is FQNNGV. CDR3 length equals 14 residues. The V gene end was trimmed by 5 bases and the J gene end by 5 bases; junction bases not matched to a gene: 6.

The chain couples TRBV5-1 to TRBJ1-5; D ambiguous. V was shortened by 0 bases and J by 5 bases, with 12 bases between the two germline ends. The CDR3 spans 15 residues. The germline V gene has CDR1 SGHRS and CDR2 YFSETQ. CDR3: CASSLDSGRDQPQHF. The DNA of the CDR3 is TGCGCCAGCAGCTTGGACAGCGGAAGGGATCAGCCCCAGCATTTT.

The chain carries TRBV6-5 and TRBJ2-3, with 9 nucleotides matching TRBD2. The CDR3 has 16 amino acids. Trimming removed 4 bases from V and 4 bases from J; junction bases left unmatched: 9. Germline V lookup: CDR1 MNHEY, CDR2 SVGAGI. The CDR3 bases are TGTGCCAGCAGTTTTCTTAGCGGGAGTATGGCAGATACGCAGTATTTT. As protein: CASSFLSGSMADTQYF.

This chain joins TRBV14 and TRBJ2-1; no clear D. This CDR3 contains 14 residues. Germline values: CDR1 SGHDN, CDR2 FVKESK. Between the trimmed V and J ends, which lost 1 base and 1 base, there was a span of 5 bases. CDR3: CASSQVTSYNEQFF. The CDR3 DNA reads TGTGCCAGCAGCCAAGTCACATCCTACAATGAGCAGTTCTTC.

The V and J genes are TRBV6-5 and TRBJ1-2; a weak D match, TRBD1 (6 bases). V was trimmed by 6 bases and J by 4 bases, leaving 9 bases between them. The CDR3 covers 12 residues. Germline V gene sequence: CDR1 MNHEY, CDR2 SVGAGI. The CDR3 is CASRQGPYGYTF. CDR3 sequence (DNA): TGTGCCAGCAGACAGGGTCCCTATGGCTACACCTTC.

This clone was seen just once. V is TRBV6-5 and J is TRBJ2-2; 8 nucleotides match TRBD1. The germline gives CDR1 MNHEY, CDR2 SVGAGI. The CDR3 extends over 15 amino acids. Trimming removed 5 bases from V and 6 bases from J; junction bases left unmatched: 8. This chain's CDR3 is CASSPGQGLSGELFF. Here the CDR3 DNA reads TGTGCCAGCAGTCCAGGACAGGGTCTGTCCGGGGAGCTGTTTTTT.

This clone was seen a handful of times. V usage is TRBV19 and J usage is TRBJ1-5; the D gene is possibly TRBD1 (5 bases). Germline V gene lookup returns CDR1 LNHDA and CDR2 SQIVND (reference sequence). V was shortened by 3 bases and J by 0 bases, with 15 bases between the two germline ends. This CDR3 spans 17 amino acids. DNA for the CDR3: TGTGCCAGTAGTATGTCGGGGGGATCTCTTAGCAATCAGCCCCAGCATTTT. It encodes CASSMSGGSLSNQPQHF.

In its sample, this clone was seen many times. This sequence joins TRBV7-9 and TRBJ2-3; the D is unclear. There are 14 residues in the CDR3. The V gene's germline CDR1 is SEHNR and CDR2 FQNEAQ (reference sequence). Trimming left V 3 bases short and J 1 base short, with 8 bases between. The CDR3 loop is CASSFLLRTDTQYF. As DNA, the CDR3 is TGTGCCAGCAGCTTTTTACTGCGCACAGATACGCAGTATTTT.

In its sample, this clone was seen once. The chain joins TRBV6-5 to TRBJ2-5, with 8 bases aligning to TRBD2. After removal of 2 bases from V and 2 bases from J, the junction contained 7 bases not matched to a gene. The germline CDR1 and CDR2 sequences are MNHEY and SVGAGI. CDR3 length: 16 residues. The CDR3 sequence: CASSYGLGLAQETQYF. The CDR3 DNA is TGTGCCAGCAGTTACGGTCTAGGACTAGCACAAGAGACCCAGTACTTC.

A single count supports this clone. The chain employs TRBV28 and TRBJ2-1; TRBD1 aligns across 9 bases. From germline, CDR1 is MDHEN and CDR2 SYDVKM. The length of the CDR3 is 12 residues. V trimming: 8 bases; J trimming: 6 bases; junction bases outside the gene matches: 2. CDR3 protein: CASRDRVNEQFF. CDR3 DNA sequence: TGTGCCAGCCGGGACAGGGTCAATGAGCAGTTCTTC. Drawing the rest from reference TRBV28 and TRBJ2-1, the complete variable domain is DVKVTQSSRYLVKRTGEKVFLECVQDMDHENMFWYRQDPGLGLRLIYFSYDVKMKEKGDIPEGYSVSREKKERFSLILESASTNQTSMYLCASRDRVNEQFFGPGTRLTVL.

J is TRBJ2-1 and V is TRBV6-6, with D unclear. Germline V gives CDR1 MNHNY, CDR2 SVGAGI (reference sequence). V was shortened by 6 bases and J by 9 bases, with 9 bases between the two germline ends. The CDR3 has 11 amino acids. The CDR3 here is CASSPQAEQFF. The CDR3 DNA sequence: TGTGCCAGCAGCCCGCAGGCTGAGCAGTTCTTC.

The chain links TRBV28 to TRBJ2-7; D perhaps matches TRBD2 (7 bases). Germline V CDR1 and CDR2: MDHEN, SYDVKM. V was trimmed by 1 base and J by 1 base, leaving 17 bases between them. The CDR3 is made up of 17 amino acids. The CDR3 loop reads CASSLSRGAIRSYEQYF. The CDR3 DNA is TGTGCCAGCAGTTTATCCCGGGGGGCGATAAGATCCTACGAGCAGTACTTC.

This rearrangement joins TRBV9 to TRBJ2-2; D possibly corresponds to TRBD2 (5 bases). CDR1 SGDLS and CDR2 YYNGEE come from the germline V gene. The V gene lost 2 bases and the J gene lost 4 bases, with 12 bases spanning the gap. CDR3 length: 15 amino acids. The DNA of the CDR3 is TGTGCCAGCAGCGTGTGGGAGAGCGGCACCGGGGAGCTGTTTTTT. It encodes CASSVWESGTGELFF. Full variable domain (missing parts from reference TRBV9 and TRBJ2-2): DSGVTQTPKHLITATGQRVTLRCSPRSGDLSVYWYQQSLDQGLQFLIQYYNGEERAKGNILERFSAQQFPDLHSELNLSSLELGDSALYFCASSVWESGTGELFFGEGSRLTVL.

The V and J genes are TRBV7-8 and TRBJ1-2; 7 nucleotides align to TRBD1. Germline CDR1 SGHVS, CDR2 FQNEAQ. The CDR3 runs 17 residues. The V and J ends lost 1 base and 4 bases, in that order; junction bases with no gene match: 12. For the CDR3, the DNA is TGTGCCAGCAGCTTAGAATTTTTGGGGCAGGGGGTCTATGGCTACACCTTC. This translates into CASSLEFLGQGVYGYTF.

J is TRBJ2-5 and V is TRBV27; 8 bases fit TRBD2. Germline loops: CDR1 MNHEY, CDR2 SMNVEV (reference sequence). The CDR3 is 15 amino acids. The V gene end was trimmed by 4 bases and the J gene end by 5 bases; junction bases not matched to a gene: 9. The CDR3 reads CASSSSGSPWETQYF. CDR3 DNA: TGTGCCAGCAGTTCAAGCGGGAGCCCATGGGAGACCCAGTACTTC.

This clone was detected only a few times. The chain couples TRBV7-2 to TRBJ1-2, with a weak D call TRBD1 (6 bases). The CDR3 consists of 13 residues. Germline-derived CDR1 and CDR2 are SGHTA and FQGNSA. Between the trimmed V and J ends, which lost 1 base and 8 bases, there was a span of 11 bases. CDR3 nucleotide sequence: TGTGCCAGCAGCTTAGACAGGGTTGGAGGCTACACCTTC. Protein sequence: CASSLDRVGGYTF.

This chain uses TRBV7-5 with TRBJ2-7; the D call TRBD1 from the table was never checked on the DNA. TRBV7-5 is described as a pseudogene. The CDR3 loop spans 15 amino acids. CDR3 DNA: TGTGCCAGAAGCGCCCCGGGACACCCTTGGGGCGAGCAGTACTTC. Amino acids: CARSAPGHPWGEQYF.